The entry below gives a single TCR beta chain sequence along with its context. This clone was found once. Its target antigen remains unknown. No much larger clone exists at a distance of one base, and base qualities are not known. Using the deep immunoSEQ assay, multiplex PCR amplified TCR CDR3 regions from genomic DNA. Extracted genomic DNA from each cell subset was distributed evenly across all wells of several immunoSEQ 96-well plates, and each plate was treated as a replicate. Each replicate PCR for sorted subsets received about 210 ng genomic DNA, equal to 30,000 or so T cell genomes. The purified libraries were quantified using a Qubit 3.0 fluorometer, sized with a Bioanalyzer 2100, and then quantified again using the KAPA Library Quantification kit. Every immunoSEQ 96-well plate was sequenced on a dedicated single-read 150-cycle Illumina NextSeq 550 flow cell. Turning to the authors' computational methods: Because the immunoSEQ output held only junctional sequences and lacked quality scores, the filtering could not match the filtering applied to full-length reads. Sequences were annotated with PyIR, a Python wrapper for IgBLAST v1.9, and V/J genes and CDR3 were assigned using IMGT germline references. Reads with weak V/J assignments (E-value above 1e-6), missing CDR3, stop codons, out-of-frame junctions, or ambiguous translated residues were removed. V3J clonotypes were defined as sequences sharing the same inferred V gene, J gene, and CDR3 amino acid sequence. To compute the percentage overlap between repertoires, the number of shared unique clonotypes was divided by the size of the smaller repertoire. Three approaches were used to assess repertoire richness: RTK rarefaction, the Chao1 estimator, and Recon v2.1 estimates of unobserved clonotypes. For all TCRbeta clonotypes obtained by the gDNA method from a handful of donors, generation probabilities were computed with OLGA. This immuneACCESS table, as held by TCRdb, lists in-frame sequences with V and J called but not all clones. Of the missing ones, under half trace to an unresolved V gene in checked studies; the others have no known cause. D and trimming come from the DNA, and the V and J calls and clone size come from that table. The sample data list millions of clones, and around nine tenths of these were observed just once. The ten largest clonotypes hold around 0.15% of the sample.

The record originates from a study of shared clonotypes between healthy human individuals (dated by TCRdb to the early 2020s). For context, the study as a whole: A few men and a couple of women, aged 18 to 49 years, made up the cohort. Between about 0.8 and 9 billion PBMCs per donor were obtained by leukapheresis. Libraries were prepared and TCR repertoires were sequenced by different laboratories using diverse techniques, in order to increase sequencing depth and limit assay-specific biases. To estimate repertoire size and how much clonotypes are shared between individuals, the study performed deep sequencing of blood TCR repertoires from a few healthy adults. For each donor, CD4 naive and CD4 memory were each run on three plates, CD8 naive on two plates, and CD8 memory on one plate. On the study overall, not on this receptor specifically: Across a few donors, roughly 5.4% of naive CD4, roughly 3.5% of naive CD8, about 2.3% of memory CD4, and 0.3% to 0.45% of memory CD8 clonotypes were shared. Higher generation probabilities were observed for clonotypes shared by all four sorted-subset donors than for non-shared clonotypes. Because the study included only a small number of donors, the genetic and exposure-history diversity represented was limited. Only blood was sampled, and tissue TCR repertoires likely differ from those in blood. Even with the large sequencing depth, rarefaction of the sorted-subset datasets indicated that sequencing was incomplete. Based on pairwise subsampling, the degree of clonotype sharing among donors was expected to be affected by sequencing depth. Estimated clonotype richness was generally larger for naive than for memory subsets.

There are 14 amino acids in the CDR3, from cysteine to phenylalanine inclusive. Left in the record is the CDR3 DNA by itself, 42 bases read in frame from the first base. In the germline V gene (reference sequence), CDR1 corresponds to SGHNT and CDR2 to YYREEE. Trimming leaves V shorter by 5 bases and J shorter by 8 bases, with the junction holding 8 bases beyond the gene matches. Healthy HIV-negative adults with no recently reported acute infections or vaccinations were included as donors. All donors were Caucasian adults living in Nashville, Tennessee, USA. CD4+ T cells were enriched through magnetic negative selection, after which naive cells were positively selected on CD45RA and the remaining negative fraction served as the memory subset. After blood collection by leukapheresis, PBMCs were isolated using Ficoll-Histopaque density gradient centrifugation and then cryopreserved in the vapor phase of liquid nitrogen. Analytical flow cytometry was used to check the purity and quantity of every magnetically sorted T cell population. Genomic DNA was isolated from each sorted fraction and quantified by UV absorbance on a Nanodrop 2000c.

This sequence was found in a man aged 18-30 years in good health. The rearrangement joined TRBV5-4 to TRBJ1-4, with 8 junctional bases fitting TRBD1. The sequencing input was naive CD4+ T cells sorted from blood. The sample's cell subset or site label is to be understood as: CD45RA+ positively selected. The sequenced DNA: TGTGCCAGCAGTCCAGGGGGCGCGGGGGAAAAACTGTTTTTT. It translates as CASSPGGAGEKLFF.